This T cell receptor beta chain was found in a study of CD8 T cells in Susac syndrome. Study at large: About 6 sequenced Susac syndrome patients had clinically active disease, while eight or nine were in remission. Treatment at blood withdrawal was none, corticosteroids, or intravenous immunoglobulin alone in Susac syndrome patients.

Trimming shortened V by 4 bases and J by 2 bases, and 15 bases separated the two germline ends. Germline CDR1 LGHDT, CDR2 YNNKEL (reference sequence). The CDR3 consists of 16 residues. Sequencing of TCR beta was undertaken in CD8+ and CD4+ T cells derived from blood. TEMRA cells underwent FACS enrichment and CD8+ and CD4+ T cells underwent negative isolation. RNA, at roughly 0.5 to 1 ug, was reverse transcribed with random hexamers. From the immunoSEQ multiplex PCR reads, TCRdb called clonotypes with MiXCR, one entry per CDR3 protein. The repertoire holds 150,000 or so distinct CDR3 sequences, 95% seen once, with 0.14% in the top ten.

Input material: CD4+ T cells from PBMCs. The source of this sequence is a human donor with Susac syndrome. The rearrangement links TRBV3-1 to TRBJ1-5; D might be TRBD1 (5 bases). As DNA, the CDR3 is TGTGCCAGCAGCCGGTCGGGACCGAAGGGCAATCAGCCCCAGCATTTT. Translation: CASSRSGPKGNQPQHF. Using reference TRBV3-1 and TRBJ1-5 for the parts outside the CDR3, the full variable domain is DTAVSQTPKYLVTQMGNDKSIKCEQNLGHDTMYWYKQDSKKFLKIMFSYNNKELIINETVPNRFSPKSPDKAHLNLHINSLELGDSAVYFCASSRSGPKGNQPQHFGDGTRLSIL.